This T cell receptor (beta chain) was recovered during a study of response to subunit inactivated influenza vaccine. Findings of the study overall: A suggestion made by the authors is that each seasonal influenza vaccination recruits few new T cells.

The CDR3 covers 14 residues. The germline V gene has CDR1 SGHVS and CDR2 FNYEAQ. V dropped 4 bases and J dropped 7 bases, with 14 bases sitting between them. A few counts support this clonotype. Its antigen is as yet unknown. Via MiXCR, TCRdb re-called the RT-PCR reads, giving one row per CDR3 protein. The sample yields more than 450,000 distinct CDR3 sequences, approximately 7.1% seen once. The sequence came from a man between 50 and 69 years old who received an inactivated influenza vaccine. The sequenced sample was PBMCs from blood, obtained less than 30 months after vaccination. This chain connects TRBV7-6 to TRBJ2-1; maybe TRBD2 (6 bases). The CDR3 DNA reads TGTGCCAGCAGCTCTGGTTACGGGGGAAATGAGCAGTTCTTC. This translates into CASSSGYGGNEQFF. Full variable domain (missing parts from reference TRBV7-6 and TRBJ2-1): GAGVSQSPRYKVTKRGQDVALRCDPISGHVSLYWYRQALGQGPEFLTYFNYEAQQDKSGLPNDRFSAERPEGSISTLTIQRTEQRDSAMYRCASSSGYGGNEQFFGPGTRLTVL.